This note documents a single TCR beta chain sequence. This specimen comes from a study of blood T cell repertoires in COVID-19. Sequencing was performed with immunoSEQ multiplex PCR; in TCRdb, only in-frame clones are kept and a portion is missing. The repertoire holds 370,000 or so clones, with around 87% as singletons. Which cohort a participant joined came from the clinical history participants gave. V was shortened by 3 bases and J by 7 bases, with 12 bases between the two germline ends. In germline, CDR1 is LGHDT, CDR2 YNNKEL (reference sequence). The CDR3 totals 14 residues. The sequence derives from a man in his thirties or forties who had recovered from COVID-19. The source material was PBMCs or T cells enriched from blood (not recorded which). The V and J genes are TRBV3-1 (or the pseudogene TRBV3-2) and TRBJ1-4, with D perhaps TRBD1 (5 bases). CDR3 protein: CASSQQGRGEKLFF. CDR3 DNA sequence: TGTGCCAGCAGCCAGCAGGGAAGGGGTGAAAAACTGTTTTTT.